The rows below give T cell receptor beta chains drawn from one sample of a study of blood T cells in healthy people across ages. From the 5' RACE reads, TCRdb called clonotypes with MiXCR, one entry per CDR3 protein. The sample lists some 1.5 million distinct CDR3 sequences, 28% seen once, with 7.7% in the top ten. The sequenced sample consisted of blood. These receptors were taken from a woman aged 25 to 39 in good health. The CDR3 runs from the conserved cysteine through the conserved F or W. The order of the fields is clone size, V gene, J gene, CDR3 protein. Expanded clones get a size class; other rows say once, few or many, or leave the size out.

size: NA
V: TRBV5-5
J: TRBJ2-1
CDR3: CASSLVYGTGMGKQFF

size: many
V: TRBV7-9
J: TRBJ1-2
CDR3: CASSLSPFYGYTF

size: NA
V: TRBV6-5
J: TRBJ1-2
CDR3: CASTRAQRGGYTF

size: few
V: TRBV5-1
J: TRBJ2-1
CDR3: CASSGQLAGGNEQFF

size: NA
V: TRBV18
J: TRBJ1-2
CDR3: CASSPAQDLYYGYTF

size: NA
V: TRBV20-1
J: TRBJ2-5
CDR3: CSARDPDQETQYF

size: NA
V: TRBV18
J: TRBJ1-4
CDR3: CASSRMFENEKLFF

size: many
V: TRBV2
J: TRBJ2-7
CDR3: CASSGWGPWYF

size: NA
V: TRBV12-3/TRBV12-4
J: TRBJ2-7
CDR3: CASGPAGPAYEQYF

size: few
V: TRBV12-3/TRBV12-4
J: TRBJ2-5
CDR3: CASNVDPPETQYF

size: NA
V: TRBV12-3/TRBV12-4
J: TRBJ2-1
CDR3: CASSRDLQYNEQFF

size: NA
V: TRBV7-9
J: TRBJ2-7
CDR3: CASSLFIQGSPYEQYF

size: NA
V: TRBV20-1
J: TRBJ2-7
CDR3: CSARLAGAAYEQYF

size: few
V: TRBV13
J: TRBJ2-1
CDR3: CASSRDTGTEQFF

size: many
V: TRBV5-1
J: TRBJ2-1
CDR3: CASSLSAGGYEQFF

size: many
V: TRBV29-1
J: TRBJ2-5
CDR3: CSVEDWQGGATQYF

size: few
V: TRBV20-1
J: TRBJ2-4
CDR3: CSARDHRGYIQYF

size: NA
V: TRBV12-3/TRBV12-4
J: TRBJ1-2
CDR3: CASSLFGTPYGYTF

size: many
V: TRBV6-5
J: TRBJ2-1
CDR3: CASSYSGNSEQFF

size: many
V: TRBV29-1
J: TRBJ2-7
CDR3: CSVEDFASGTYEQYF

size: NA
V: TRBV6-2/TRBV6-3
J: TRBJ2-1
CDR3: CASSSSGHSGNEQFF

size: few
V: TRBV12-3/TRBV12-4
J: TRBJ2-1
CDR3: CASSHGGGGVYNEQFF

size: many
V: TRBV4-3
J: TRBJ2-7
CDR3: CASSQVDRGTYEQYF

size: NA
V: TRBV12-3/TRBV12-4
J: TRBJ1-1
CDR3: CASSLITWTVNTEAFF

size: many
V: TRBV4-1
J: TRBJ2-7
CDR3: CASSQVLGRGFYEQYF

size: NA
V: TRBV6-5
J: NA
CDR3: CASSSAGRDRAYEQYF

size: NA
V: TRBV5-5
J: TRBJ1-1
CDR3: CASSLATVGGKGVEAFF

size: once
V: TRBV7-2
J: TRBJ1-5
CDR3: CASSLAGQGRVQPQHF

size: few
V: TRBV3-1
J: TRBJ2-5
CDR3: CASSQAEPSRQETQYF

size: NA
V: TRBV29-1
J: TRBJ1-2
CDR3: CSVGGGGYGYTF

size: NA
V: TRBV29-1
J: TRBJ2-3
CDR3: CSVETSGRTDTQYF

size: NA
V: TRBV20-1
J: TRBJ2-2
CDR3: CSALGASGALANTGELFF

size: NA
V: TRBV20-1
J: TRBJ1-2
CDR3: CSASGPRDGYTF

size: few
V: TRBV5-1
J: TRBJ2-3
CDR3: CASSFTSGRTATDTQYF

size: NA
V: TRBV27
J: TRBJ2-5
CDR3: CASSLGMAKTQYF

size: few
V: TRBV2
J: TRBJ1-6
CDR3: CASSERSGGDSPLHF

size: NA
V: TRBV20-1
J: TRBJ2-7
CDR3: CSATPSGRWGEQYF

size: few
V: TRBV7-9
J: TRBJ2-1
CDR3: CASSPSGLRAYNEQFF

size: NA
V: TRBV20-1
J: TRBJ1-1
CDR3: CSATEAFF

size: NA
V: TRBV20-1
J: TRBJ1-5
CDR3: CSAGRRNPNQPQHF

size: few
V: TRBV5-1
J: TRBJ1-1
CDR3: CASNPGQGEAFF

size: many
V: TRBV20-1
J: TRBJ1-1
CDR3: CSASRNTEAFF

size: NA
V: TRBV10-2
J: TRBJ2-1
CDR3: CASSEWGTYNEQFF

size: few
V: TRBV10-3
J: TRBJ1-2
CDR3: CAISLPPGQGYGYTF

size: once
V: TRBV3-1
J: TRBJ2-1
CDR3: CVSMQRTTDNEQFF

size: many
V: TRBV7-3
J: TRBJ2-3
CDR3: CASSLTQSDTDTQYF

size: many
V: TRBV6-5
J: TRBJ2-3
CDR3: CASSYEGQTTQYF

size: many
V: TRBV6-5
J: TRBJ1-2
CDR3: CASSYSTQGYGYTF

size: NA
V: TRBV28
J: TRBJ1-5
CDR3: CASTLLGQGSNQPQHF

size: many
V: TRBV20-1
J: TRBJ2-7
CDR3: CSAAPRREGLDEQYF

size: NA
V: TRBV18
J: TRBJ2-7
CDR3: CASSPAPGLAEQYF

size: NA
V: TRBV12-3/TRBV12-4
J: TRBJ2-1
CDR3: CASSLRGALWNEQFF

size: few
V: TRBV20-1
J: TRBJ2-5
CDR3: CSAGTSGGWEETQYF

size: few
V: TRBV5-1
J: TRBJ2-3
CDR3: CASSLGTDAGTDTQYF

size: few
V: TRBV7-2
J: TRBJ2-2
CDR3: CASVRTLNTGELFF

size: few
V: TRBV28
J: TRBJ2-5
CDR3: CASSFPVAGGLRETQYF